The rows below give T cell receptor beta chains drawn from one sample of a study of blood T cell repertoires in COVID-19. Only in-frame clones appear in the TCRdb table, and some are missing; sequencing was by immunoSEQ multiplex PCR. The repertoire has around 250,000 clones, approximately 90% of them found once; the top ten carry 0.85% to 0.95%. Sample: PBMCs or T cells enriched from blood (not recorded which). These receptors were obtained from a man aged 50-60 years who had been exposed to COVID-19. The CDR3 runs from the conserved cysteine through the conserved F or W. A D gene is named only where the DNA matches it firmly. Size values are once, few and many counts, or a class for expanded clones, and some rows have none.

size: NA
D: TRBD1
V: TRBV19
J: TRBJ1-1
CDR3: CASSGINVWTGGWGGTEAFF
DNA: TGTGCCAGTAGTGGAATAAACGTTTGGACAGGGGGCTGGGGTGGAACTGAAGCTTTCTTT

size: NA
D: NA
V: TRBV6-5
J: TRBJ2-1
CDR3: CASSRPQGNEQFF
DNA: TGTGCCAGCAGTCGACCTCAGGGGAATGAGCAGTTCTTC

size: NA
D: NA
V: TRBV28
J: TRBJ1-1
CDR3: CASSRPATGNTEAFF
DNA: TGTGCCAGCAGCCGACCTGCGACGGGAAACACTGAAGCTTTCTTT

size: NA
D: TRBD1
V: TRBV19
J: TRBJ1-5
CDR3: CASSTNRGLRQPQHF
DNA: TGTGCCAGTAGTACTAACAGGGGGCTGAGACAGCCCCAGCATTTT

size: once
D: TRBD1
V: TRBV2
J: TRBJ1-6
CDR3: CASSERGTGFSPLHF
DNA: TGTGCCAGCAGTGAAAGGGGGACAGGGTTTTCACCCCTCCACTTT

size: NA
D: NA
V: TRBV7-2
J: TRBJ2-7
CDR3: CASSLAQFGSLPGEQYF
DNA: TGTGCCAGCAGCTTAGCGCAATTCGGTAGCCTCCCTGGAGAGCAGTACTTC

size: few
D: TRBD1
V: TRBV28
J: TRBJ1-2
CDR3: CASSLGTAESNYGYTF
DNA: TGTGCCAGCAGTTTGGGGACAGCGGAATCTAACTATGGCTACACCTTC

size: NA
D: TRBD1
V: TRBV4-1
J: TRBJ1-1
CDR3: CASSQDRDRGVDTEAFF
DNA: TGCGCCAGCAGCCAAGATCGGGACAGGGGGGTCGACACTGAAGCTTTCTTT

size: once
D: TRBD1
V: TRBV2
J: TRBJ1-2
CDR3: CASSPDRGTLGYGYTF
DNA: TGTGCCAGCAGTCCGGACAGGGGGACCTTGGGCTATGGCTACACCTTC

size: NA
D: NA
V: TRBV3-1/TRBV3-2
J: TRBJ2-1
CDR3: CASSQNRLGEQFF
DNA: TGTGCCAGCAGCCAAAACAGGCTCGGGGAGCAGTTCTTC

size: NA
D: NA
V: TRBV5-6
J: TRBJ2-7
CDR3: CASSLGRASEQYF
DNA: TGTGCCAGCAGCTTGGGCAGGGCATCCGAGCAGTACTTC

size: NA
D: NA
V: TRBV5-1
J: TRBJ2-1
CDR3: CASSWTRQAALSSYNEQFF
DNA: TGCGCCAGCAGCTGGACCCGACAGGCCGCGCTGAGCTCCTACAATGAGCAGTTCTTC

size: NA
D: NA
V: TRBV6-5
J: TRBJ1-1
CDR3: CASHRLRGTEAFF
DNA: TGTGCCAGCCACAGGCTTCGGGGGACTGAAGCTTTCTTT

size: NA
D: TRBD2
V: TRBV6-5
J: TRBJ2-3
CDR3: CASSIAGGADTQYF
DNA: TGTGCCAGCAGTATAGCGGGAGGGGCAGATACGCAGTATTTT

size: NA
D: NA
V: TRBV4-2
J: TRBJ1-4
CDR3: CASSPEQGSSEKLFF
DNA: TGTGCCAGCAGCCCAGAACAGGGTTCGAGTGAAAAACTGTTTTTT

size: NA
D: TRBD1
V: TRBV2
J: TRBJ1-5
CDR3: CASSVQGASQPQHF
DNA: TGTGCCAGCAGTGTTCAGGGGGCGAGTCAGCCCCAGCATTTT

size: NA
D: TRBD1
V: TRBV24-1
J: TRBJ2-3
CDR3: CATSDQRTGRVMAYTQYF
DNA: TGTGCCACCAGTGACCAGAGGACAGGGCGGGTTATGGCCTATACGCAGTATTTT

size: NA
D: NA
V: TRBV27
J: TRBJ1-5
CDR3: CASRQGGGQPQHF
DNA: TGTGCCAGCAGACAGGGCGGAGGTCAGCCCCAGCATTTT

size: NA
D: NA
V: TRBV7-2
J: TRBJ2-5
CDR3: CASSLVAVQETQYF
DNA: TGTGCCAGCAGCTTAGTGGCAGTACAAGAGACCCAGTACTTC

size: NA
D: NA
V: TRBV27
J: TRBJ1-5
CDR3: CASSFSQGLVQPQHF
DNA: TGTGCCAGCAGTTTCTCCCAGGGGCTGGTTCAGCCCCAGCATTTT

size: NA
D: NA
V: TRBV18
J: TRBJ1-5
CDR3: CASSPGGHSNQPQHF
DNA: TGTGCCAGCTCACCTGGCGGTCATAGCAATCAGCCCCAGCATTTT

size: once
D: NA
V: TRBV18
J: TRBJ1-6
CDR3: CASSIGDLYNSPLHF
DNA: TGTGCCAGCTCTATAGGGGATCTCTATAATTCACCCCTCCACTTT

size: NA
D: NA
V: TRBV15
J: TRBJ1-2
CDR3: CATSRDSNYGYTF
DNA: TGTGCCACCAGCAGGGACAGCAACTATGGCTACACCTTC

size: NA
D: NA
V: TRBV2
J: TRBJ2-2
CDR3: CASTTNTGELFF
DNA: TGTGCCAGCACAACGAACACCGGGGAGCTGTTTTTT

size: NA
D: TRBD1
V: TRBV2
J: TRBJ2-7
CDR3: CASSEDRGGFYEQYF
DNA: TGTGCCAGCAGTGAAGACAGGGGCGGTTTCTACGAGCAGTACTTC

size: NA
D: TRBD1
V: TRBV28
J: TRBJ1-4
CDR3: CASSLGDRATNEKLFF
DNA: TGTGCCAGCAGTTTGGGGGACAGAGCAACTAATGAAAAACTGTTTTTT

size: NA
D: NA
V: TRBV6-4
J: TRBJ2-5
CDR3: CASSVREHETQYF
DNA: TGTGCCAGCAGTGTTCGTGAGCATGAGACCCAGTACTTC

size: once
D: NA
V: TRBV6-5
J: TRBJ1-1
CDR3: CASSYRQVMNTEAFF
DNA: TGTGCCAGCAGTTACCGGCAGGTCATGAACACTGAAGCTTTCTTT

size: NA
D: TRBD2
V: TRBV4-2
J: TRBJ2-7
CDR3: CASSQEIARSGSSYEQYF
DNA: TGTGCCAGCAGCCAAGAAATTGCTAGGAGCGGGAGCTCCTACGAGCAGTACTTC

size: NA
D: NA
V: TRBV7-3
J: TRBJ2-2
CDR3: CASSSPFGELFF
DNA: TGTGCCAGCAGCTCTCCCTTCGGGGAGCTGTTTTTT

size: NA
D: NA
V: TRBV28
J: TRBJ1-3
CDR3: CASREPGQVNTIYF
DNA: TGTGCCAGCAGAGAACCGGGACAAGTAAACACCATATATTTT

size: NA
D: NA
V: TRBV19
J: TRBJ1-4
CDR3: CASKFSLRPNEKLFF
DNA: TGTGCCAGTAAGTTCTCCCTGCGGCCTAATGAAAAACTGTTTTTT

size: NA
D: TRBD1
V: TRBV19
J: TRBJ2-1
CDR3: CASRVRDSSYNEQFF
DNA: TGTGCCAGTAGGGTCCGGGACAGCTCCTACAATGAGCAGTTCTTC

size: NA
D: TRBD1
V: TRBV19
J: TRBJ2-1
CDR3: CASRTGSSSWAHNEQFF
DNA: TGTGCCAGTAGGACAGGGAGCTCGAGTTGGGCTCACAATGAGCAGTTCTTC

size: NA
D: NA
V: TRBV10-1
J: TRBJ1-1
CDR3: CASSDSMNTEAFF
DNA: TGCGCCAGCAGTGACAGTATGAACACTGAAGCTTTCTTT

size: NA
D: NA
V: TRBV24-1
J: TRBJ2-3
CDR3: CATAAGTRGTDTQYF
DNA: TGTGCCACAGCCGCCGGGACACGAGGAACAGATACGCAGTATTTT

size: NA
D: TRBD1
V: TRBV10-3
J: TRBJ2-7
CDR3: CAISDPGTGTGEQYF
DNA: TGTGCCATCAGTGACCCCGGGACAGGCACGGGAGAGCAGTACTTC

size: NA
D: TRBD1
V: TRBV9
J: TRBJ1-6
CDR3: CASSGRDRAPPLHF
DNA: TGTGCCAGCAGCGGACGGGACAGGGCACCACCCCTCCACTTT

size: NA
D: NA
V: TRBV14
J: TRBJ2-1
CDR3: CASSLQGRLNNEQFF
DNA: TGTGCCAGCAGCCTACAGGGCCGGCTTAACAATGAGCAGTTCTTC

size: NA
D: NA
V: TRBV21-1
J: TRBJ2-3
CDR3: CASSTDLGGATPDTQYF
DNA: TGTGCCAGCAGCACCGACCTTGGGGGGGCCACCCCAGATACGCAGTATTTT

size: NA
D: NA
V: TRBV5-6
J: TRBJ1-6
CDR3: CASSLRSGSDNSPLHF
DNA: TGTGCCAGCAGCTTGAGGTCGGGTAGTGATAATTCACCCCTCCACTTT